This T cell receptor beta chain was documented in a study of siplizumab effects on memory and regulatory T cells. The table came from immunoSEQ multiplex PCR; TCRdb's copy has only in-frame clones and leaves some out. The sample holds 85,000 to 120,000 clones; around nine tenths are singletons and the top ten take 1.1%. Per germline, CDR1 KGHSH and CDR2 LQKENI. CDR3 size: 13 residues. Trimming took 1 base from V and 4 from J, leaving 6 bases between them. Sequencing was performed on CD4+ T cells sorted from blood. The chain carries TRBV18 and TRBJ2-3; a weak D match, TRBD2 (5 bases). The clonotype comes from a human donor in good health. This CDR3 reads CASSPQGADTQYF. The CDR3 DNA reads as TGTGCCAGCTCACCACAGGGAGCAGATACGCAGTATTTT.